This T cell receptor (beta chain) was captured in a study of cytomegalovirus exposure and HLA in healthy donors. Overall study results and limits: The study designated 150 or so TCR beta chains cytomegalovirus-associated.

PCR employed 60 Vbeta and 13 Jbeta primers. The table came from immunoSEQ multiplex PCR; TCRdb's copy has only in-frame clones and leaves some out. The table lists around 200,000 clones, 81% of them singletons. As regards this clone: Its antigen is not identified.

Germline trimming cut 6 bases from V and 3 bases from J; bases unmatched to any gene: 9. CDR1 and CDR2 (germline): WSHSY, SAAADI. This CDR3 is 16 amino acids long. The rearrangement joins TRBV10-2 to TRBJ2-4; 9 bases fit TRBD2. The sequenced sample consisted of PBMCs. The source of this sequence is a man aged 45-65 years in good health and CMV-seronegative. CDR3 nucleotides: TGCGCCAGCAGCCTTACAAGCGGGGGGCTCAAAAACATTCAGTACTTC. It codes for CASSLTSGGLKNIQYF.